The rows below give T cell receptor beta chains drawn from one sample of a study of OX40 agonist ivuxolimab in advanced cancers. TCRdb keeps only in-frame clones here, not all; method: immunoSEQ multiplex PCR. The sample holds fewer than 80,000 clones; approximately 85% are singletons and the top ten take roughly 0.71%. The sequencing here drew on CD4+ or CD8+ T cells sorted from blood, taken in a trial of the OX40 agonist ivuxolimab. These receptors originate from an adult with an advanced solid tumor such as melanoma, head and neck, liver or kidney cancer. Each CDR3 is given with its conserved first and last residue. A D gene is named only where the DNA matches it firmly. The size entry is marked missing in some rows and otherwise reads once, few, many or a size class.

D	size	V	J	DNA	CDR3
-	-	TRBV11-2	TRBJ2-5	TGTGCCAGCAGCTCCCAACCTAGCGAGGGCCAGGCCCAGTACTTC	CASSSQPSEGQAQYF
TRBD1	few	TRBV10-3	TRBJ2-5	TGTGCCATCAGACCGGGACAGGGGGAAGAGACCCAGTACTTC	CAIRPGQGEETQYF
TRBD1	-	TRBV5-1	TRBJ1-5	TGCGCCAGCAGCCCCGGTCAGGGGGCTCTTCCCCAGCATTTT	CASSPGQGALPQHF
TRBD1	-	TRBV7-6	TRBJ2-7	TGTGCCAGCAGCTCCTACCGGACAGGGGCGGGCGAGCAGTACTTC	CASSSYRTGAGEQYF
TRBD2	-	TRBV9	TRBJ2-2	TGTGCCAGCAGCGTCCGGGGGGAATGGGCCGGGGAGCTGTTTTTT	CASSVRGEWAGELFF
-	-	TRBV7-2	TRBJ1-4	TGTGCCAGCAGCGCCCAGCCCCCCGATATTAATGAAAAACTGTTTTTT	CASSAQPPDINEKLFF
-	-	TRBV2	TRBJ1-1	TGTGCCAGCAGTTTACAAGGGAACCCTGGGGGAACTGAAGCTTTCTTT	CASSLQGNPGGTEAFF
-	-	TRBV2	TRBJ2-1	TGTGCCAGCAGAAGAGGGGAAGTGAATGAGCAGTTCTTC	CASRRGEVNEQFF
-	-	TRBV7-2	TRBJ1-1	TGTGCCAGCAGCTTAGAGGGGGGATACGAAGCTTTCTTT	CASSLEGGYEAFF
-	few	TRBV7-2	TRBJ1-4	TGTGCCAGCAGCTTGGGCGCGACTAATGAAAAACTGTTTTTT	CASSLGATNEKLFF
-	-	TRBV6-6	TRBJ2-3	TGTGCCAGCATCAACGTCGGCGGCCTATTTGATACGCAGTATTTT	CASINVGGLFDTQYF
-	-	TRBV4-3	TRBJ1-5	TGCGCCAGCAGCCAAGATTGGAGAAATCAGCCCCAGCATTTT	CASSQDWRNQPQHF
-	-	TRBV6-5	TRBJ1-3	TGTGCCAGCAGTTTACAGTTGGGGGGCGCTCGAAACACCATATATTTT	CASSLQLGGARNTIYF
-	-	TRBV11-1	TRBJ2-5	TGTGCCAGCAGCTTAGGTAGCAGCCTCCAAGAGACCCAGTACTTC	CASSLGSSLQETQYF
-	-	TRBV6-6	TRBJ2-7	TGTGCCAGCAGTTCCGGGACGGGAACCTACGAGCAGTACTTC	CASSSGTGTYEQYF
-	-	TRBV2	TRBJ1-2	TGTGCCAGCAGTGAAGTTGAGGGCTATGGCTACACCTTC	CASSEVEGYGYTF
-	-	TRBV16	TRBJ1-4	TGTGCCAGCAGCCAATCTCCTCTTAGACAGGCAAATGAAAAACTGTTTTTT	CASSQSPLRQANEKLFF
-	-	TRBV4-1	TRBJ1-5	TGCGCCAGCACCCCACAGCCGTCCAATCAGCCCCAGCATTTT	CASTPQPSNQPQHF
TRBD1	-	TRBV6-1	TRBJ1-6	TGTGCCAGCAGGGCGCCGGGACAGGGGATTTCACCCCTCCACTTT	CASRAPGQGISPLHF
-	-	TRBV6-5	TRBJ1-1	TGTGCCAGCAGCCCCCAGGGGCCGATCGGGACTGAAGCTTTCTTT	CASSPQGPIGTEAFF
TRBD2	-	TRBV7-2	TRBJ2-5	TGTGCCAGCAGCTTAGCGCCTAGCGGACAAGAGACCCAGTACTTC	CASSLAPSGQETQYF
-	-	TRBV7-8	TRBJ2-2	TGTGCCAGCAGCTTCCTGGGGCAATCGAACACCGGGGAGCTGTTTTTT	CASSFLGQSNTGELFF
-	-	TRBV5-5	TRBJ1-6	TGTGCCAGCAGCTTGGTCAGTTACGGGAATTCACCCCTCCACTTT	CASSLVSYGNSPLHF
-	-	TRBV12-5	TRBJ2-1	TGTGCTAGTGGCCTAAACGAGGATGAGCAGTTCTTC	CASGLNEDEQFF
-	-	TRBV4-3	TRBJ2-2	TGCGCCAGCAGCCAAGAAAGGGCTGGGAACACCGGGGAGCTGTTTTTT	CASSQERAGNTGELFF
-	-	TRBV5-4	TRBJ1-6	TGTGCCAGCAGCCAGGGACAAGTGAATTCACCCCTCCACTTT	CASSQGQVNSPLHF
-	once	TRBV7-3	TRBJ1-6	TGTGCCAGCAGCTTAGGTAGTATTAATTCACCCCTCCACTTT	CASSLGSINSPLHF
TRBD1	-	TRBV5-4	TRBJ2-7	TGTGCCAGCAGCCCTGGGACAGACCTCGAGCAGTACTTC	CASSPGTDLEQYF
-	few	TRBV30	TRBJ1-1	TGTGCCTGGATATCGCACACTGAAGCTTTCTTT	CAWISHTEAFF
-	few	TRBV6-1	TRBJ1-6	TGTGCCAGCCGGGACACCCATAATTCACCCCTCCACTTT	CASRDTHNSPLHF
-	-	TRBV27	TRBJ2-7	TGTGCCAGCAGCCGTTACTCCTCCTACGAGCAGTACTTC	CASSRYSSYEQYF
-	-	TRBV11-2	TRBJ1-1	TGTGCCAGCAGCTTTCCCAGGACTGCCCCTGAAGCTTTCTTT	CASSFPRTAPEAFF